Each of the 21 T cell receptor beta chains below was sequenced from the same sample in a study of identifying expanded T cells in peripheral blood. The method was immunoSEQ multiplex PCR; TCRdb's version includes in-frame clones alone and lacks a portion of them. The sample has tens of thousands of clones, around 87% seen once; the top ten hold 4.7%. Sequencing was carried out using blood. The origin of the receptors is a person between 18 and 75 years old in good health.

This chain connects TRBV6-5 to TRBJ2-2, with a tentative D call TRBD1 (5 bases). Trimming cost V 2 bases and J 1 base, with 8 bases left between them. Per the germline V gene, CDR1 is MNHEY and CDR2 is SVGAGI. The CDR3 has 15 residues. CDR3 sequence: CASSYTTVNTGELFF. CDR3 DNA: TGTGCCAGCAGTTACACGACAGTGAACACCGGGGAGCTGTTTTTT.

J is TRBJ2-1 and V is TRBV10-3; 11 nucleotides match TRBD1. The junction had 3 bases not matched to a gene; V was cut back by 0 bases and J by 5 bases. From germline, CDR1 is ENHRY and CDR2 SYGVKD. CDR3 length equals 16 residues. CDR3 loop: CAISESGQGANNEQFF. For the CDR3, the DNA is TGTGCCATCAGTGAGTCCGGACAGGGGGCTAACAATGAGCAGTTCTTC.

This rearrangement joins TRBV5-4 to TRBJ2-2; 8 bases match TRBD1. The CDR3 runs to 16 residues. Germline V gene lookup returns CDR1 SGHNT and CDR2 YYREEE (reference sequence). Unmatched junction bases numbered 5, after V lost 0 bases and J lost 4 bases. This CDR3 reads CASSLGPDRATGELFF. The CDR3 DNA follows: TGTGCCAGCAGCTTGGGGCCGGACAGGGCCACCGGGGAGCTGTTTTTT.

V usage is TRBV19 and J usage is TRBJ2-7, with D possibly called TRBD1 or TRBD2 (5 bases each). The CDR3 contains 13 residues. CDR1 is LNHDA, CDR2 SQIVND, per germline (reference sequence). This chain's CDR3 is CASWDALRYEQYF. In DNA, the CDR3 is TGTGCTTCGTGGGACGCCTTGCGGTACGAGCAGTACTTC.

This clone has just one count. In DNA, the CDR3 is TGCGCCAGCAGCTGGGGGACATCCCGGACATCCTACGAGCAGTACTTC. Translation gives CASSWGTSRTSYEQYF. The chain has TRBV5-1 and TRBJ2-7; possibly TRBD1 for D (6 bases). This CDR3 comprises 16 residues. Germline loops: CDR1 SGHRS, CDR2 YFSETQ. V gave up 3 bases and J gave up 1 base, with 17 bases separating them. The variable domain in full, completed from reference TRBV5-1 and TRBJ2-7, reads KAGVTQTPRYLIKTRGQQVTLSCSPISGHRSVSWYQQTPGQGLQFLFEYFSETQRNKGNFPGRFSGRQFSNSRSEMNVSTLELGDSALYLCASSWGTSRTSYEQYFGPGTRLTVT.

The rearrangement links TRBV18 to TRBJ2-1; D might be TRBD2 (5 bases). The CDR3 contains 15 residues. Germline CDR1 and CDR2: KGHSH and LQKENI. V lost 3 bases to trimming and J lost 5 bases, with 14 bases between them. Here the CDR3 reads CASSPGPGKNNEQFF. CDR3 nucleotide sequence: TGTGCCAGCTCACCCGGTCCGGGGAAAAACAATGAGCAGTTCTTC.

The rearrangement links TRBV9 to TRBJ2-3; 9 bases align to TRBD2. This CDR3 contains 15 residues. In germline, CDR1 is SGDLS, CDR2 YYNGEE. After removal of 4 bases from V and 6 bases from J, the junction contained 9 bases not matched to a gene. CDR3 in DNA: TGTGCCAGCAGCCCGACTAGCGGCGAGCGGGATACGCAGTATTTT. It codes for CASSPTSGERDTQYF.

The CDR3 loop is CASSLTSALSYNEQFF. CDR3 DNA: TGTGCCAGCAGCCTCACTAGCGCTCTTTCCTACAATGAGCAGTTCTTC. The gene calls are TRBV9 and TRBJ2-1; 7 positions match TRBD2. Germline V gene data show CDR1 as SGDLS and CDR2 as YYNGEE. V was pared by 4 bases and J by 1 base, with 8 bases of the junction left unmatched. CDR3 length: 16 residues.

The rearrangement links TRBV11-1 to TRBJ2-6; tentative D call: TRBD2 (6 bases). Trimming took off 5 bases at V and 0 bases at J, with 8 bases between the two ends. The CDR3 runs to 15 residues. Germline CDR1 and CDR2: SGHAT and FQDESV (reference sequence). CDR3 in amino acids: CASSPGSSGANVLTF. The CDR3 DNA reads as TGTGCCAGCAGCCCCGGGAGCTCTGGGGCCAACGTCCTGACTTTC.

This chain joins TRBV10-3 and TRBJ1-1, with 7 positions matching TRBD1. The CDR3 loop spans 12 amino acids. V shed 10 bases, J shed 4 bases, and the junction held 6 bases outside the gene matches. Germline-derived CDR1 and CDR2 are ENHRY and SYGVKD. The CDR3 DNA sequence: TGTGCCACTACAGGGGAGGGCACTGAAGCTTTCTTT. Translation gives CATTGEGTEAFF.

J is TRBJ2-3 and V is TRBV6-4; 9 bases line up with TRBD2. J gave up 1 base and V 2 bases, and 4 bases lay outside the gene matches. The V gene's germline CDR1 is MRHNA and CDR2 SNTAGT. There are 16 residues in the CDR3. The DNA of the CDR3 is TGTGCCAGCAGTGACAAGGCGGGAGGGGGCACAGATACGCAGTATTTT. Its protein is CASSDKAGGGTDTQYF.

This chain joins TRBV7-2 and TRBJ1-6; TRBD1 aligns across 8 bases. The CDR3 length is 17 residues. CDR1 is SGHTA, CDR2 FQGNSA, per germline. Trimming cost V 5 bases and J 7 bases; bases outside gene matches: 13. CDR3 residues: CASSPTGQGLRNSPLHF. DNA of the CDR3: TGTGCCAGCAGCCCCACAGGACAGGGCCTTAGGAATTCACCCCTCCACTTT.

This clone was detected only once. This rearrangement joins TRBV18 to TRBJ1-1; D is uncertain. The CDR3 is 14 residues long. Trimming left V 2 bases short and J 1 base short, with 8 bases between. CDR1 and CDR2 (germline): KGHSH, LQKENI. The CDR3 region has the DNA TGTGCCAGCTCACCAGACCGAAAGAACACTGAAGCTTTCTTT. This sequence encodes CASSPDRKNTEAFF.

V is TRBV5-3 and J is TRBJ2-3; a possible D gene is TRBD1 (7 bases). TRBV5-3 is an ORF, with its function uncertain. Trimming left V 4 bases short and J 0 bases short, with 18 bases between. The CDR3 totals 17 residues. DNA of the CDR3: TGTGCCAGAAGCCGAGTCCAGGGGGACTGGAGCACAGATACGCAGTATTTT. It codes for CARSRVQGDWSTDTQYF.

The V gene is TRBV19, the J gene TRBJ1-5; D is unresolved. Deletions cut 5 bases from V and 6 bases from J, with 14 bases between. CDR3 size: 14 residues. Germline values: CDR1 LNHDA, CDR2 SQIVND (reference sequence). CDR3 nucleotides: TGTGCCAGTAGTCCACGGATTTTAGGTCAGCCCCAGCATTTT. It specifies CASSPRILGQPQHF.

This chain connects TRBV25-1 to TRBJ1-3, with D perhaps matching TRBD1 (5 bases). This CDR3 spans 13 amino acids. Germline V gives CDR1 MGHDK, CDR2 SYGVNS. V lost 7 bases and J lost 3, with 10 bases in between. The CDR3 DNA follows: TGTGCCAGCACTCAGGGTCATGGAAACACCATATATTTT. It is translated as CASTQGHGNTIYF.

This clone has a single count. This chain joins TRBV6-5 and TRBJ1-5, with D possibly TRBD1 on 5 matching bases. Germline V CDR1 and CDR2: MNHEY, SVGAGI. This CDR3 is built from 15 residues. V lost 0 bases and J 1 base, leaving 7 bases between the germline ends. The CDR3 nucleotides read TGTGCCAGCAGTTACTCAGGGGAGAGCAATCAGCCCCAGCATTTT. Amino acid sequence: CASSYSGESNQPQHF.

The chain joins TRBV6-6 to TRBJ2-7; D is tentatively TRBD1 or TRBD2 (5 bases each). V lost 1 base, J lost 3 bases, and 10 bases lay in between. This CDR3 is built from 14 residues. Germline CDR1 is MNHNY and CDR2 is SVGAGI (reference sequence). CDR3 residues: CASSYWGRSYEQYF. The CDR3 DNA sequence: TGTGCCAGCAGTTACTGGGGACGGAGCTACGAGCAGTACTTC.

The chain links TRBV5-1 to TRBJ1-2; D is unresolved. Deletions cut 1 base from V and 7 bases from J, with 20 bases between. CDR3 length: 16 residues. Germline lookup yields CDR1 SGHRS and CDR2 YFSETQ. The CDR3 reads CASSLSPKPTNLGYTF. In DNA, the CDR3 is TGCGCCAGCAGCTTGTCACCCAAGCCGACGAATCTTGGCTACACCTTC. The full variable domain, its missing parts supplied by reference TRBV5-1 and TRBJ1-2, is KAGVTQTPRYLIKTRGQQVTLSCSPISGHRSVSWYQQTPGQGLQFLFEYFSETQRNKGNFPGRFSGRQFSNSRSEMNVSTLELGDSALYLCASSLSPKPTNLGYTFGSGTRLTVV.

The V call is TRBV4-2, the J call TRBJ1-1, with D unresolved. Germline V gene lookup returns CDR1 LGHNA and CDR2 YNFKEQ. The CDR3 runs to 15 residues. Between the trimmed V and J ends, which lost 0 bases and 0 bases, there was a span of 8 bases. CDR3: CASSQEGSMNTEAFF. CDR3 bases: TGTGCCAGCAGCCAAGAGGGCAGCATGAACACTGAAGCTTTCTTT.

V is TRBV5-5 and J is TRBJ2-2; D is perhaps TRBD2 (5 bases). Germline CDR1 and CDR2: SGHKS and YYEKEE (reference sequence). Between the trimmed V and J ends, which lost 0 bases and 6 bases, there was a span of 9 bases. The CDR3 runs 14 residues. Written as DNA, the CDR3 is TGTGCCAGCAGCTTGGGAGGGATCGCCGGGGAGCTGTTTTTT. Its protein is CASSLGGIAGELFF.